These 11 T cell receptor beta chains originate from one sample sequenced in a study of blood T cell repertoires in COVID-19. Data came from immunoSEQ multiplex PCR; TCRdb stores just in-frame clones and leaves some out. The sample records 130,000 to 150,000 clones, roughly 90% being singletons. Source material: PBMCs or T cells enriched from blood (not recorded which). The receptors originated from a woman between 25 and 40 years old with acute COVID-19.

The chain carries TRBV19 and TRBJ1-5, with D possibly TRBD1 on 5 matching bases. The CDR3 extends over 13 amino acids. V was cut by 6 bases and J by 6 bases, with 12 bases left in between. Per the germline V gene, CDR1 is LNHDA and CDR2 is SQIVND (reference sequence). DNA for the CDR3: TGTGCCAGTAGGCAGGGATCGATTCAGCCCCAGCATTTT. Encoded protein: CASRQGSIQPQHF.

This chain joins TRBV7-3 and TRBJ2-1; TRBD2 agrees at 9 bases. The germline gives CDR1 SGHTA, CDR2 FQGTGA. V shed 7 bases and J 4 bases; nucleotides not matched to a gene: 8. This CDR3 is 15 amino acids long. This CDR3 reads CASNVAGEAYNEQFF. The CDR3 DNA sequence: TGTGCCAGCAACGTAGCGGGAGAAGCGTACAATGAGCAGTTCTTC. The full variable domain, completed using reference TRBV7-3 and TRBJ2-1, is GAGVSQTPSNKVTEKGKYVELRCDPISGHTALYWYRQSLGQGPEFLIYFQGTGAADDSGLPNDRFFAVRPEGSVSTLKIQRTERGDSAVYLCASNVAGEAYNEQFFGPGTRLTVL.

This clone was counted once. The chain couples TRBV12-3 or TRBV12-4 to TRBJ1-1, with a possible D match to TRBD1 (5 bases). This CDR3 has 13 amino acids. The V end lost 8 bases, the J end lost 6 bases, and 16 bases lay between the germline ends. The CDR3 sequence: CASRQGQSAEAFF. The CDR3 DNA sequence: TGTGCCAGCCGCCAGGGTCAGAGCGCTGAAGCTTTCTTT.

The chain recombines TRBV6-2 or TRBV6-3 with TRBJ1-6; D is perhaps TRBD1 (5 bases). CDR1 and CDR2 (germline): MNHEY, SVGEGT. This CDR3 spans 12 amino acids. Trimming left V 5 bases short and J 12 bases short, with 11 bases between. The CDR3 loop reads CASSTTARPLHF. The CDR3 DNA reads as TGTGCCAGCAGTACGACAGCCCGACCCCTCCACTTT.

As DNA, the CDR3 is TGTGCCAGCAGCCCGAGGGGACAGGGGGCTGAAAAACTGTTTTTT. As protein: CASSPRGQGAEKLFF. The V gene is TRBV7-2, the J gene TRBJ1-4, with 12 nucleotides matching TRBD1. The CDR3 contains 15 residues. Unmatched junction bases numbered 5, after V lost 5 bases and J lost 7 bases. Germline V gene sequence: CDR1 SGHTA, CDR2 FQGNSA.

This sequence joins TRBV25-1 and TRBJ1-4, with TRBD1 identical over 11 bases. Germline trimming cut 7 bases from V and 8 bases from J; bases unmatched to any gene: 9. This CDR3 is built from 15 residues. Germline CDR1 is MGHDK and CDR2 is SYGVNS. The CDR3 protein is CASTDGTGGDEKLFF. The DNA of the CDR3 is TGTGCCAGCACTGACGGGACAGGGGGGGACGAAAAACTGTTTTTT. The whole variable domain, filled in from reference TRBV25-1 and TRBJ1-4, reads EADIYQTPRYLVIGTGKKITLECSQTMGHDKMYWYQQDPGMELHLIHYSYGVNSTEKGDLSSESTVSRIRTEHFPLTLESARPSHTSQYLCASTDGTGGDEKLFFGSGTQLSVL.

The chain employs TRBV27 and TRBJ2-7, with 12 bases aligning to TRBD2. Germline assignment: CDR1 MNHEY and CDR2 SMNVEV (reference sequence). This CDR3 contains 16 residues. With V trimmed by 5 bases and J by 5 bases, 10 bases remained unmatched. The CDR3: CASSILLAGGPHEQYF. The CDR3 DNA follows: TGTGCCAGCAGTATCCTCCTAGCGGGAGGGCCCCACGAGCAGTACTTC.

The rearrangement links TRBV7-8 to TRBJ2-5, with D perhaps matching TRBD1 (6 bases). V was shortened by 2 bases and J by 2 bases, with 9 bases between the two germline ends. Germline lookup yields CDR1 SGHVS and CDR2 FQNEAQ. This CDR3 contains 14 residues. CDR3 sequence reads: CASSLYTGQETQYF. CDR3 in DNA: TGTGCCAGCAGCTTATACACAGGGCAAGAGACCCAGTACTTC. The variable domain in full, with the rest retrieved from reference TRBV7-8 and TRBJ2-5, is GAGVSQSPRYKVAKRGQDVALRCDPISGHVSLFWYQQALGQGPEFLTYFQNEAQLDKSGLPSDRFFAERPEGSVSTLKIQRTQQEDSAVYLCASSLYTGQETQYFGPGTRLLVL.

This clone was detected only a few times. The chain joins TRBV28 to TRBJ2-7; D unclear. V was trimmed by 6 bases and J by 0 bases, leaving 12 bases between them. The length of the CDR3 is 14 residues. Germline CDR1 reads MDHEN; CDR2 reads SYDVKM. CDR3 sequence (DNA): TGTGCCAGCAGCCCCGGGTCCAACTCCTACGAGCAGTACTTC. Its translation: CASSPGSNSYEQYF.

The V gene is TRBV5-1, the J gene TRBJ2-2; 7 bases map to TRBD2. The CDR3 is made up of 15 amino acids. Germline loops: CDR1 SGHRS, CDR2 YFSETQ. Trimming cost V 2 bases and J 3 bases; bases outside gene matches: 4. CDR3 in amino acids: CASSLTSVYTGELFF. The CDR3 DNA follows: TGCGCCAGCAGCTTAACTAGCGTTTACACCGGGGAGCTGTTTTTT.

This clone has a single count. This chain joins TRBV30 and TRBJ2-5; TRBD1 agrees at 7 bases. Unmatched junction bases numbered 3, after V lost 2 bases and J lost 3 bases. Germline V gene sequence: CDR1 GTSNPN, CDR2 SVGIG (reference sequence). The CDR3 is made up of 13 amino acids. CDR3: CAWSFGTEETQYF. CDR3 nucleotides: TGTGCCTGGAGTTTTGGGACAGAAGAGACCCAGTACTTC.